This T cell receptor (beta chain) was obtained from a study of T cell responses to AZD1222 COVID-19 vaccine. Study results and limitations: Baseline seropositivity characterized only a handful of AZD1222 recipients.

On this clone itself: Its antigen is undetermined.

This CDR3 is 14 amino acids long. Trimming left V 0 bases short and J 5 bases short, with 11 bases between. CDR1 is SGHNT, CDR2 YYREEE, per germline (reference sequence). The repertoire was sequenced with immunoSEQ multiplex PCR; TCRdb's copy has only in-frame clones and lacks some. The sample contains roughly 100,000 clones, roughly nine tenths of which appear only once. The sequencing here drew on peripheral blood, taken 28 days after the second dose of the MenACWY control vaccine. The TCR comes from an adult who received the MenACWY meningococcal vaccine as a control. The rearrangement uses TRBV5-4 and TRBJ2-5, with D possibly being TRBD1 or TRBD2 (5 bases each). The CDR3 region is CASSLGGSKETQYF. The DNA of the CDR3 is TGTGCCAGCAGCTTGGGGGGGTCGAAGGAGACCCAGTACTTC.